This T cell receptor (beta chain) was retrieved from a study of T cells after yellow fever vaccination. Template switching with 5'RACE generated the TCR cDNA and added a universal primer site and UMIs. TCRdb independently ran MiXCR on the 5' RACE reads; one entry per CDR3 protein. The sample holds about 160,000 distinct CDR3 sequences, 9.3% seen once. This sample comprised CD8+ T cells sorted from PBMCs, obtained 45 days after the yellow fever booster vaccination. This receptor was taken from a young man who received the YFV17D yellow fever vaccine.

The CDR3 loop is CASSDFGGELFF. The CDR3 DNA reads as TGTGCCAGCAGCGATTTTGGCGGGGAGCTGTTTTTT. This chain links TRBV7-3 with TRBJ2-2; D unresolved. Trimming cost V 5 bases and J 7 bases, with 8 bases left between them. This CDR3 has 12 amino acids. Germline CDR1 is SGHTA and CDR2 is FQGTGA.